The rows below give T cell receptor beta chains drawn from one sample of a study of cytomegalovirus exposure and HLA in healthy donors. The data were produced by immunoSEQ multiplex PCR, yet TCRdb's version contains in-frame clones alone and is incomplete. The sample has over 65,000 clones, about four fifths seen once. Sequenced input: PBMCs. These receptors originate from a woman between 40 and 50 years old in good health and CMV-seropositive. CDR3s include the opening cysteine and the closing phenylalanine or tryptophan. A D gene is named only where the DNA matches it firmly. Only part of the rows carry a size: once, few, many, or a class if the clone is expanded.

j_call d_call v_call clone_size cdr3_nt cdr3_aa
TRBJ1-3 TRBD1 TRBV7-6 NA TGTGCCAGCAGCTTCTTGCCGGGACAGGTCTCTGGAAACACCATATATTTT CASSFLPGQVSGNTIYF
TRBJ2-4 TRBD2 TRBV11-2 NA TGTGCCAGCAGCTTAATTGGAGTAGCGGGGGGAGAAGCCAAAAACATTCAGTACTTC CASSLIGVAGGEAKNIQYF
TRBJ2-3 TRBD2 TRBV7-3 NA TGTGCCAGCAGCTTCGGGGGGAGCACAGATACGCAGTATTTT CASSFGGSTDTQYF
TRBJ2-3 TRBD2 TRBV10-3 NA TGTGCCAGCAGCACTAGCGATGTGGGCACAGATACGCAGTATTTT CASSTSDVGTDTQYF
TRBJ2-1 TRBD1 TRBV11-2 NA TGTGCCAGCAGCTTACCGGGACAGTATGAGCAGTTCTTC CASSLPGQYEQFF
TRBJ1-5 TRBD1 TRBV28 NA TGTGCCAGCAGTCAGGACAGGGGGCTTCTCCAGCCCCAGCATTTT CASSQDRGLLQPQHF
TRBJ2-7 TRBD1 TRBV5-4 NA TGTGCCAGCAGCCATCCGGGACAGGACTTGTACGAGCAGTACTTC CASSHPGQDLYEQYF
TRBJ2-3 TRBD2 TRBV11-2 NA TGTGCCAGCAGCTTAACCGGGGAGGGCGCGCAGTATTTT CASSLTGEGAQYF
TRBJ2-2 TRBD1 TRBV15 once TGTGCCACCAGCACCTCGACAGGGGGCCTAAACACCGGGGAGCTGTTTTTT CATSTSTGGLNTGELFF
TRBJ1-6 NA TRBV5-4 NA TGTGCCAGCCGAAAGACTGAACCTACCAAGAGCTCCTATAATTCACCCCTCCACTTT CASRKTEPTKSSYNSPLHF
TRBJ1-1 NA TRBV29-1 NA TGCAGCGTTGTGAGGGCCACTGAAGCTTTCTTT CSVVRATEAFF
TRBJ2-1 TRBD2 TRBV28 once TGTGCCAGCAGTGAGAAATTTAGCGGGAATGAGCAGTTCTTC CASSEKFSGNEQFF
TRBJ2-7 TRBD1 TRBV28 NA TGTGCCAGCAGTTTGTCGGGACAGGGCTTTAAGCAGTACTTC CASSLSGQGFKQYF
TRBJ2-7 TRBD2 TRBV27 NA TGTGCCAGCAGCTTGACATCGGGGGGGGAGCAGTACTTC CASSLTSGGEQYF
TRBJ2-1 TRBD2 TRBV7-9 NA TGTGCCAGCAGCAAGCGGGGACTAGCGGGGGACAATGAGCAGTTCTTC CASSKRGLAGDNEQFF
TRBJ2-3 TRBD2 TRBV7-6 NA TGTGCCAGCAGCTTACTAGCGGGAGGGTTAGATACGCAGTATTTT CASSLLAGGLDTQYF
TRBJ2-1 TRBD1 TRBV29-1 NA TGCAGCGTTGAAGATCCTCACAGACAGGGCGGCAACAATGAGCAGTTCTTC CSVEDPHRQGGNNEQFF
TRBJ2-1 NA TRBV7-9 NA TGTGCCAGCAGCTTGCCGTACAGGGTTTCACGCGAGCAGTTCTTC CASSLPYRVSREQFF
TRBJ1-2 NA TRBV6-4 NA TGTGCCAGCAGTGAATTCTCCGGGACTACCTATGGCTACACCTTC CASSEFSGTTYGYTF
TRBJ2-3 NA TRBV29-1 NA TGCAGCGGAGGGATCTCCGCGGAAGATACGCAGTATTTT CSGGISAEDTQYF
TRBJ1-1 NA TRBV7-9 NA TGTGCCAGCAGCCCGGTGGGCCGCACTGAAGCTTTCTTT CASSPVGRTEAFF
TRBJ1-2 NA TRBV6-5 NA TGTGCCAGCAGTTACTCGGTGGTCCAGGACTACTATGGCTACACCTTC CASSYSVVQDYYGYTF
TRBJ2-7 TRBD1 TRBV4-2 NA TGTGCCAGCAGCCAAGATCCGGGACAGGGGGTTTCGGGCGAGCAGTACTTC CASSQDPGQGVSGEQYF
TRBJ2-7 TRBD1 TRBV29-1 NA TGCAGCGTTCTATCGGGACAGGCCTACGAGCAGTACTTC CSVLSGQAYEQYF
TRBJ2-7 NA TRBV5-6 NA TGTGCCAGCAGCCCTCTAGGGGGGGCGTTTATCACCGAGCAGTACTTC CASSPLGGAFITEQYF
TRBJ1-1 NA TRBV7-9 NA TGTGCCAGCAGCTTAGTCCAGAACACTGAAGCTTTCTTT CASSLVQNTEAFF
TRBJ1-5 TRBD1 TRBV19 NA TGTGCCAGTAGTATGGACAGGGTCAATCAGCCCCAGCATTTT CASSMDRVNQPQHF
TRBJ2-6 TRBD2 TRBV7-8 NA TGTGCCAGCAGCCCGCGCAGACTAGCGGGAGTGGGTATCTCTGGGGCCAACGTCCTGACTTTC CASSPRRLAGVGISGANVLTF
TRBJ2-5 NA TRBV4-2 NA TGTGCCAGCAGCCAAGGTCGTAGGGGTTTGTCCCAAGAGACCCAGTACTTC CASSQGRRGLSQETQYF
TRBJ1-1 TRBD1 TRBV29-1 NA TGCAGCGTTGAAAGGACAGGGAACACTGAAGCTTTCTTT CSVERTGNTEAFF
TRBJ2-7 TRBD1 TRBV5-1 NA TGCGCCAGCAGCATGGACAGGGTCCTTCCCTACGAGCAGTACTTC CASSMDRVLPYEQYF
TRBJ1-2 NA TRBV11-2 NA TGTGCCAGCAGCCCCGGGACATATAACTATGGCTACACCTTC CASSPGTYNYGYTF
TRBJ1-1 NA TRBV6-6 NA TGTGCCAGCAGTTACCCCCAGAGGAACGCTGAAGCTTTCTTT CASSYPQRNAEAFF
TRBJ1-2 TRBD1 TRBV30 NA TGTGCCTGGAGCCGGGACAGGCCTAGGGGCTACACCTTC CAWSRDRPRGYTF
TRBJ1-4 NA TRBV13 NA TGTGCCAGCAGCTCCATATTGGGTTTAGTCACGGGGGAAAAACTGTTTTTT CASSSILGLVTGEKLFF
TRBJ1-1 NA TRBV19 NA TGTGCCAGTAGTATTTTCGGCACTGAAGCTTTCTTT CASSIFGTEAFF
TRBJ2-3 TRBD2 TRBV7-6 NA TGTGCCAGCAGCCTACAGACGTCGGGACTAGGCACAGATACGCAGTATTTT CASSLQTSGLGTDTQYF
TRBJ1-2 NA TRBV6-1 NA TGTGCCAGCACCCTAAAACAGGGTAGTAACTATGGCTACACCTTC CASTLKQGSNYGYTF
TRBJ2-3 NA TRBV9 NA TGTGCCAGCAGCGTAGACGGGGTAAACACAGATACGCAGTATTTT CASSVDGVNTDTQYF
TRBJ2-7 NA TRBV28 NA TGTGCCACCCAAGGGGGCTACGAGCAGTACTTC CATQGGYEQYF
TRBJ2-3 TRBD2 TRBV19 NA TGTGCCAGTAGTTTCGGGACTAGCGGGAGTGTAAGTACAGATACGCAGTATTTT CASSFGTSGSVSTDTQYF
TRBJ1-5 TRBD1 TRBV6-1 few TGTGCCAGCAGCGCAACAGGGGGATCCGGTCAGCCCCAGCATTTT CASSATGGSGQPQHF
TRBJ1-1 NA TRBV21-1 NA TGTGCCAGCAACCTTGGGGGGGGTACTGAAGCTTTCTTT CASNLGGGTEAFF
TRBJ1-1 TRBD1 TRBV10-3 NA TGTGCCATCAGCGAGGGACAGGGAATGGGGAACACTGAAGCTTTCTTT CAISEGQGMGNTEAFF
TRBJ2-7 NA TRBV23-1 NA TGCGCCCGCCCCCTGGCGACAGATCTCTCCTACGAGCAGTACTTC CARPLATDLSYEQYF
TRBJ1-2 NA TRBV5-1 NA TGCGCCAGCAGCTTGGAGACAGATTACTATGGCTACACCTTC CASSLETDYYGYTF
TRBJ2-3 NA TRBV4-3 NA TGCGCCAGCAGCCAAGTTAGGGGCCTTACGCAGTATTTT CASSQVRGLTQYF
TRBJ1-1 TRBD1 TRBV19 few TGTGCCAGTTCCGCCGGATCGGGACAGCTGAGCACTGAAGCTTTCTTT CASSAGSGQLSTEAFF